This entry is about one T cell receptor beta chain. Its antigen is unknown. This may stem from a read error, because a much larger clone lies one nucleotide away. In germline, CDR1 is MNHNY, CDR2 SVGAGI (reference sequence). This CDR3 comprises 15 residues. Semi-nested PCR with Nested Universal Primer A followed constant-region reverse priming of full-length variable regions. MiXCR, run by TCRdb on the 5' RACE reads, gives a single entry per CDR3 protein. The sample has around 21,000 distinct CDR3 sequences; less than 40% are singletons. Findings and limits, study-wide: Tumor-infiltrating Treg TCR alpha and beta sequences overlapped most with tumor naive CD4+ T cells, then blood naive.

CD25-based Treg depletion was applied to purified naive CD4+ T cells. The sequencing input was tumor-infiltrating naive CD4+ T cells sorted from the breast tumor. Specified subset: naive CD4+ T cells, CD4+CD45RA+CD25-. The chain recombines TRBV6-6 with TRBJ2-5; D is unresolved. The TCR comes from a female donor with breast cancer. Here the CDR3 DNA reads TGTGCCAGCAGTCACTCACAGAGAGCTAAAGAGACCCAGTACTTC. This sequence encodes CASSHSQRAKETQYF.